Below are 7 T cell receptor beta chains sequenced from a single sample in a study of T cells in Graves' hyperthyroidism and ophthalmopathy. RNA transcripts were the template for amplifying TCR beta CDR3 regions. Researchers ran a first-round RT-PCR on the TCR CDR3 using the HTBI primer set. A single record per CDR3 protein comes from TCRdb applying MiXCR to the multiplex PCR reads. The top ten hold about 14% of the sample, which has 550,000 to 650,000 distinct CDR3 sequences, about 14% seen once. The material sequenced was blood. The source is a woman aged 40-49 years with Graves' hyperthyroidism.

This clonotype showed up many times. This rearrangement joins TRBV2 to TRBJ2-3, with D uncertain. Germline V gene data show CDR1 as SNHLY and CDR2 as FYNNEI. Trimming took off 7 bases at V and 1 base at J, with 15 bases between the two ends. The CDR3 is 15 amino acids. CDR3 in amino acids: CASMNSQLRTDTQYF. The CDR3 region has the DNA TGTGCCAGCATGAACAGTCAACTCCGCACAGATACGCAGTATTTT. Using reference TRBV2 and TRBJ2-3 for the parts outside the CDR3, the full variable domain is EPEVTQTPSHQVTQMGQEVILRCVPISNHLYFYWYRQILGQKVEFLVSFYNNEISEKSEIFDDQFSVERPDGSNFTLKIRSTKLEDSAMYFCASMNSQLRTDTQYFGPGTRLTVL.

This clonotype was seen at least ten times. This chain links TRBV12-3 or TRBV12-4 with TRBJ1-4; 7 bases line up with TRBD1. V lost 1 base, J lost 6 bases, and 8 bases stayed unmatched. CDR3 size: 16 residues. This CDR3 is CASSLEVGGEYEKLFF. In DNA, the CDR3 is TGTGCCAGCAGTTTAGAAGTAGGGGGCGAATATGAAAAACTGTTTTTT.

This clonotype was seen many times. This chain links TRBV12-3 or TRBV12-4 with TRBJ2-3; 9 nucleotides align to TRBD1. V trimming: 4 bases; J trimming: 10 bases; junction bases outside the gene matches: 9. The CDR3 sequence is 14 residues long. The DNA of the CDR3 is TGTGCCAGCAGTTACCCCGGGACAGGGATGGCGCAGTATTTT. Protein: CASSYPGTGMAQYF.

This clonotype was seen ten or more times. The genes are TRBV2 and TRBJ2-2; no reliable D call. The CDR3 has 12 amino acids. Germline values: CDR1 SNHLY, CDR2 FYNNEI. V lost 6 bases, J lost 6 bases, and 8 bases lay in between. The CDR3 coding sequence is TGTGCCAGCAGCCCCTTCCCCGGGGAGCTGTTTTTT. Amino acids: CASSPFPGELFF.

Comment on this clonotype: A much bigger clone sits one base away, suggesting this may be a read error. This chain links TRBV30 with TRBJ1-2; a possible D gene is TRBD1 (6 bases). With 2 bases removed from V and 13 bases from J, the gap between germline ends came to 20 bases. The CDR3 loop spans 13 amino acids. Germline CDR1 is GTSNPN and CDR2 is SVGIG (reference sequence). DNA of the CDR3: TGTGCCTGGAGTTGGGAACCCAGGGGCATGAGCACCTTC. It specifies CAWSWEPRGMSTF. Full variable domain (outside the CDR3, taken from reference TRBV30 and TRBJ1-2): SQTIHQWPATLVQPVGSPLSLECTVEGTSNPNLYWYRQAAGRGLQLLFYSVGIGQISSEVPQNLSASRPQDRQFILSSKKLLLSDSGFYLCAWSWEPRGMSTFGSGTRLTVV.

CDR3 region: CASSYGTSGTYNEQFF. The CDR3 DNA reads as TGTGCCAGCAGCTACGGGACTAGCGGAACCTACAATGAGCAGTTCTTC. The rearrangement uses TRBV5-4 and TRBJ2-1; 11 bases map to TRBD2. The CDR3 is made up of 16 amino acids. Per germline, CDR1 SGHNT and CDR2 YYREEE (reference sequence). With V trimmed by 3 bases and J by 2 bases, 4 bases remained unmatched. The full variable domain, in which reference TRBV5-4 and TRBJ2-1 provide the parts outside the CDR3, is ETGVTQSPTHLIKTRGQQVTLRCSSQSGHNTVSWYQQALGQGPQFIFQYYREEENGRGNFPPRFSGLQFPNYSSELNVNALELDDSALYLCASSYGTSGTYNEQFFGPGTRLTVL.

This clonotype was seen repeatedly, ten times or more. This chain connects TRBV20-1 to TRBJ2-5; 12 nucleotides align to TRBD2. Germline values: CDR1 DFQATT, CDR2 SNEGSKA (reference sequence). J lost 1 base, V lost 5 bases, and 5 bases had no gene match. The CDR3 sequence is 15 residues long. The CDR3: CSAPTSGRSQETQYF. The CDR3 region has the DNA TGCAGTGCTCCTACTAGCGGGAGGTCCCAAGAGACCCAGTACTTC.